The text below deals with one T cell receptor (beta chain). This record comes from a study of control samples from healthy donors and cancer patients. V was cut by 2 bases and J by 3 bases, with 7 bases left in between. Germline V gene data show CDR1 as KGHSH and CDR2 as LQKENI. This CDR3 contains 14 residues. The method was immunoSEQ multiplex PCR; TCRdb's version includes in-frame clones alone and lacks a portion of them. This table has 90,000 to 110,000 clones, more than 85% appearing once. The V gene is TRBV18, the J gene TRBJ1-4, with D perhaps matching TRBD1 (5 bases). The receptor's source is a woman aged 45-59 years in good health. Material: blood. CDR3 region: CASSPGDSNEKLFF. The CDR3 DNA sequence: TGTGCCAGCTCACCAGGGGACTCTAATGAAAAACTGTTTTTT.